A single sample gave rise to the 13 T cell receptor beta chains below, sequenced in a study of blood T cell repertoires in COVID-19. The protocol was immunoSEQ multiplex PCR, while the TCRdb copy is restricted to in-frame clones and leaves out a portion. The repertoire holds roughly 140,000 clones, with roughly 84% as singletons. The sequenced sample consisted of PBMCs or T cells enriched from blood (not recorded which). Source of these receptors: a woman aged 50 to 60 who had been exposed to COVID-19.

DNA for the CDR3: TGTGCCACAACAATGGGGGCCACCGGGGAGCTGTTTTTT. It translates to CATTMGATGELFF. The gene calls are TRBV2 and TRBJ2-2; D might be TRBD1 (6 bases). V lost 10 bases and J 4 bases, leaving 13 bases between the germline ends. In germline, CDR1 is SNHLY, CDR2 FYNNEI. There are 13 residues in the CDR3. The full variable domain, its missing parts supplied by reference TRBV2 and TRBJ2-2, is EPEVTQTPSHQVTQMGQEVILRCVPISNHLYFYWYRQILGQKVEFLVSFYNNEISEKSEIFDDQFSVERPDGSNFTLKIRSTKLEDSAMYFCATTMGATGELFFGEGSRLTVL.

This sequence joins TRBV10-1 and TRBJ1-5; possibly TRBD1 for D (5 bases). CDR1 and CDR2 (germline): WNHNN, SYGVQD (reference sequence). V was pared by 6 bases and J by 3 bases, with 12 bases between. The CDR3 extends over 14 amino acids. CDR3 sequence: CASSASGNNQPQHF. CDR3 in DNA: TGCGCCAGCAGCGCCTCAGGGAACAATCAGCCCCAGCATTTT.

The chain couples TRBV2 to TRBJ1-1; a weak D match, TRBD1 (6 bases). CDR1 and CDR2 from the germline V gene are SNHLY and FYNNEI. The CDR3 has 13 residues. The germline V and J ends were trimmed by 6 bases and 3 bases, with 11 bases remaining between them. For the CDR3, the DNA is TGTGCCAGCAGCCGCGAGGGGGACACTGAAGCTTTCTTT. Translating it yields CASSREGDTEAFF.

This chain joins TRBV7-2 and TRBJ2-1, with 12 bases fitting TRBD1. The CDR3 sequence is 17 residues long. J gave up 7 bases and V 1 base, and 8 bases lay outside the gene matches. Germline CDR1 reads SGHTA; CDR2 reads FQGNSA. The CDR3 is CASSLVSGTGGLNEQFF. The CDR3 region has the DNA TGTGCCAGCAGCTTAGTCAGCGGGACAGGGGGCTTAAATGAGCAGTTCTTC.

The DNA for the CDR3 is TGTGCCAGCAGCTTGGAGGTGAGACTCCGCTATGGCTACACCTTC. It encodes CASSLEVRLRYGYTF. This rearrangement joins TRBV5-4 to TRBJ1-2; no reliable D call. CDR1 and CDR2 (germline): SGHNT, YYREEE (reference sequence). The CDR3 length is 15 residues. The V end was cut by 0 bases, the J end by 4 bases, with 13 bases between.

V and J are TRBV5-1 and TRBJ2-5, with TRBD2 identical over 13 bases. Trimming at V came to 4 bases and at J to 1 base, leaving 4 bases not matched to a gene. The germline gives CDR1 SGHRS, CDR2 YFSETQ. The CDR3 is 16 amino acids. In nucleotides, the CDR3 is TGCGCCAGCAGCCCACGACTAGCGGGAGGCCAAGAGACCCAGTACTTC. Translating it yields CASSPRLAGGQETQYF.

The chain couples TRBV14 to TRBJ1-2; D unresolved. The V end lost 0 bases, the J end lost 7 bases, and 9 bases lay between the germline ends. The CDR3 has 13 residues. Germline V gene sequence: CDR1 SGHDN, CDR2 FVKESK. CDR3 loop: CASSQDLRIGYTF. The CDR3 DNA follows: TGTGCCAGCAGCCAAGATCTTCGTATTGGCTACACCTTC.

J is TRBJ1-1 and V is TRBV19, with D possibly matching TRBD1 (5 bases). The germline V and J ends were trimmed by 4 bases and 7 bases, with 16 bases remaining between them. From germline, CDR1 is LNHDA and CDR2 SQIVND (reference sequence). The CDR3 totals 14 residues. In DNA form, the CDR3 reads TGTGCCAGTAGTACCGCAAAGGGGTACGGTGAAGCTTTCTTT. Its protein is CASSTAKGYGEAFF. Together with reference TRBV19 and TRBJ1-1, the CDR3 gives the full variable domain: DGGITQSPKYLFRKEGQNVTLSCEQNLNHDAMYWYRQDPGQGLRLIYYSQIVNDFQKGDIAEGYSVSREKKESFPLTVTSAQKNPTAFYLCASSTAKGYGEAFFGQGTRLTVV.

This clone was counted a few times. The chain employs TRBV7-2 and TRBJ2-4; maybe TRBD1 (5 bases). This CDR3 contains 16 residues. Deletions cut 1 base from V and 0 bases from J, with 10 bases between. The V gene's germline CDR1 is SGHTA and CDR2 FQGNSA. The CDR3 nucleotides are TGTGCCAGCAGCTTAGGGGGCGTTGAAGCCAAAAACATTCAGTACTTC. Translating it yields CASSLGGVEAKNIQYF. The full variable domain, with the rest looked up from reference TRBV7-2 and TRBJ2-4, is GAGVSQSPSNKVTEKGKDVELRCDPISGHTALYWYRQSLGQGLEFLIYFQGNSAPDKSGLPSDRFSAERTGGSVSTLTIQRTQQEDSAVYLCASSLGGVEAKNIQYFGAGTRLSVL.

The CDR3 spells CASSLGWGSVDTEAFF. CDR3 in DNA: TGCGCCAGCAGCTTGGGGTGGGGCAGTGTGGACACTGAAGCTTTCTTT. The chain links TRBV5-1 to TRBJ1-1; D perhaps matches TRBD1 (5 bases). Germline V lookup: CDR1 SGHRS, CDR2 YFSETQ. The CDR3 is 16 residues long. Trimming shortened V by 0 bases and J by 3 bases, and 15 bases separated the two germline ends.

The V call is TRBV7-2, the J call TRBJ1-6; the D is unclear. The germline gives CDR1 SGHTA, CDR2 FQGNSA. The CDR3 sequence is 14 residues long. With 1 base removed from V and 5 bases from J, the gap between germline ends came to 6 bases. CDR3 region: CASSLDNHNSPLHF. CDR3 DNA: TGTGCCAGCAGCTTAGACAACCATAATTCACCCCTCCACTTT.

The genes are TRBV6-5 and TRBJ2-1; TRBD1 matches at 7 bases. Germline assignment: CDR1 MNHEY and CDR2 SVGAGI. The length of the CDR3 is 15 residues. V dropped 5 bases and J dropped 0; count of bases not matched to a gene: 4. CDR3 DNA sequence: TGTGCCAGCAGTATGGGACAGAACTCCTACAATGAGCAGTTCTTC. This gives the protein CASSMGQNSYNEQFF.

This chain connects TRBV27 to TRBJ1-5; 9 positions match TRBD1. Germline loops: CDR1 MNHEY, CDR2 SMNVEV (reference sequence). The CDR3 is made up of 19 amino acids. The junction had 13 bases not matched to a gene; V was cut back by 4 bases and J by 0 bases. CDR3 amino acids: CASSSTGTGTLYSNQPQHF. CDR3 nucleotides: TGTGCCAGCAGTTCCACCGGGACAGGGACTCTTTATAGCAATCAGCCCCAGCATTTT.